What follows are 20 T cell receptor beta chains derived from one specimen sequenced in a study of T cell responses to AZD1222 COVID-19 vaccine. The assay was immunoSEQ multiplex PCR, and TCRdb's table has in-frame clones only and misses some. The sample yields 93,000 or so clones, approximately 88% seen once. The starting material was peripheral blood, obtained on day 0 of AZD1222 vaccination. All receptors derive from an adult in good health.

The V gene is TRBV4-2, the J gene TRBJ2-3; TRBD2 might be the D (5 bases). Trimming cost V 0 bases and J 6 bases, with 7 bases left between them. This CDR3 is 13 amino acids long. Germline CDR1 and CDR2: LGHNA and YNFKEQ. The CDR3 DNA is TGTGCCAGCAGCCAAGATAGAGGGGATACGCAGTATTTT. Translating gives CASSQDRGDTQYF.

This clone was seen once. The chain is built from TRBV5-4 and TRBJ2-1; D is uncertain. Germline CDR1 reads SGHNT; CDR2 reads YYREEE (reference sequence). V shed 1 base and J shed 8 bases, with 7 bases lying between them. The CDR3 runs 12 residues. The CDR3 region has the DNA TGTGCCAGCAGCTTGCCTAGAGATGAGCAGTTCTTC. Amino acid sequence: CASSLPRDEQFF.

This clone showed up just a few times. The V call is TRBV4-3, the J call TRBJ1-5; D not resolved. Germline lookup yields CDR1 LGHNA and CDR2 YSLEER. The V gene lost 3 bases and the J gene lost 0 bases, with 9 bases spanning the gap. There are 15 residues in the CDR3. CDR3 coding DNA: TGCGCCAGCAGCCAGGAGACATTTAGCAATCAGCCCCAGCATTTT. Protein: CASSQETFSNQPQHF.

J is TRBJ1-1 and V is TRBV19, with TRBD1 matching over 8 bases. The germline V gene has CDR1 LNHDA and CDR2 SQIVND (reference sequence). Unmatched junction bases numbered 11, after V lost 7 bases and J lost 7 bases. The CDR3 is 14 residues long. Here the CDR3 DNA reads TGTGCCAGTATCTTCACAGGGGGAGCGTATGAAGCTTTCTTT. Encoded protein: CASIFTGGAYEAFF.

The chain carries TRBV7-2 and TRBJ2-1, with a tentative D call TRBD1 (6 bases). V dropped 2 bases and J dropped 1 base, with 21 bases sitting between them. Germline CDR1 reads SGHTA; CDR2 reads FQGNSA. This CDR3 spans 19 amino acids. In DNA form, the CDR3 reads TGTGCCAGCAGCTTAAAAAGGGGGACCTTTTCTTCATCCTACAATGAGCAGTTCTTC. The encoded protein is CASSLKRGTFSSSYNEQFF.

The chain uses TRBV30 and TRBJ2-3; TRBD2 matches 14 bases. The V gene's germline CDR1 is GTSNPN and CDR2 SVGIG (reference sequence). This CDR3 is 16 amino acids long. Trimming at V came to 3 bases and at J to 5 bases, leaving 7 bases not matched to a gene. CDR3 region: CAWSQGLAGERDTQYF. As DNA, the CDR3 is TGTGCCTGGAGCCAGGGACTAGCGGGAGAACGAGATACGCAGTATTTT.

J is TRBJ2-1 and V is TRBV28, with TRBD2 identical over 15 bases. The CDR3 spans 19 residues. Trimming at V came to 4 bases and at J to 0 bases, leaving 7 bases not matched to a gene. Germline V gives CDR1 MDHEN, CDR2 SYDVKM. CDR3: CASSSGTSGGIHSYNEQFF. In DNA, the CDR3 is TGTGCCAGCAGTTCGGGGACTAGCGGGGGGATCCACTCCTACAATGAGCAGTTCTTC.

CDR3: CASSTDRGVNYGYTF. For the CDR3, the DNA is TGTGCCAGTAGTACAGACAGGGGGGTAAACTATGGCTACACCTTC. The chain couples TRBV19 to TRBJ1-2; 9 bases agree with TRBD1. V lost 4 bases to trimming and J lost 2 bases; unmatched junction nucleotides: 5. The germline gives CDR1 LNHDA, CDR2 SQIVND (reference sequence). The CDR3 spans 15 residues.

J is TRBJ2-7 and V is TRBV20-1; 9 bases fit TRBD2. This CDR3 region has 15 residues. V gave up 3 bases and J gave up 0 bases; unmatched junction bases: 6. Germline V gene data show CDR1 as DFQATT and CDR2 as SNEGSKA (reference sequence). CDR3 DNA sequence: TGCAGTGCTAGTGGGCTAGCGGGGAGCTCCTACGAGCAGTACTTC. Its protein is CSASGLAGSSYEQYF.

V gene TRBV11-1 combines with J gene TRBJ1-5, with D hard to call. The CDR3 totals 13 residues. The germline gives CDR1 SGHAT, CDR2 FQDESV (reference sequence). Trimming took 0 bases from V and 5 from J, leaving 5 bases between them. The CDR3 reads CASSLAPDQPQHF. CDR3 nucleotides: TGTGCCAGCAGCTTAGCTCCAGATCAGCCCCAGCATTTT.

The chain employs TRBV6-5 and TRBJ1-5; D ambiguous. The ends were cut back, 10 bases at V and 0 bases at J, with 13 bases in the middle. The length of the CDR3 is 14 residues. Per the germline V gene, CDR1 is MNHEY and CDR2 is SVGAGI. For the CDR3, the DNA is TGTGCCACCTCGACCGGGAATAGCAATCAGCCCCAGCATTTT. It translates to CATSTGNSNQPQHF.

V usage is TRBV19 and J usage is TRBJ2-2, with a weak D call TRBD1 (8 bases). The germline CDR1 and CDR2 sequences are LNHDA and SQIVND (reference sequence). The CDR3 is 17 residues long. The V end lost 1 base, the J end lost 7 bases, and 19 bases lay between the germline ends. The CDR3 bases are TGTGCCAGTAGTATAGTTCCCCGACAGGGGAGGGACGGGGAGCTGTTTTTT. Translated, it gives CASSIVPRQGRDGELFF.

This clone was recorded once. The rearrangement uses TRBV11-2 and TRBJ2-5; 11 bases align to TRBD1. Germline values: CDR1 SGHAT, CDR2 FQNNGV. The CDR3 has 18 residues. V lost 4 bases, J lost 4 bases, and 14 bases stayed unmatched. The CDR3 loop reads CASSSINAGTGGRETQYF. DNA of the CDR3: TGTGCCAGCAGCTCAATAAACGCCGGGACAGGGGGTCGAGAGACCCAGTACTTC.

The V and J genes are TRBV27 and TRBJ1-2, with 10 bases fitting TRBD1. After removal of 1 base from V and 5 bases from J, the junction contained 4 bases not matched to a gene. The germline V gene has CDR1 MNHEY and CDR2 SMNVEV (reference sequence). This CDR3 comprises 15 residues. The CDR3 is CASSLYWTGGYGYTF. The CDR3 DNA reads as TGTGCCAGCAGTTTATATTGGACAGGGGGTTATGGCTACACCTTC.

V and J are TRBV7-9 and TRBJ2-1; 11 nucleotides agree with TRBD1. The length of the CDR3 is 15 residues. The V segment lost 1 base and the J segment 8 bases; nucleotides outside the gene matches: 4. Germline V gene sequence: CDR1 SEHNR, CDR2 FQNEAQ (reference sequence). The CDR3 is CASSLGTGGIDEQFF. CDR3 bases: TGTGCCAGCAGCTTAGGGACAGGGGGCATCGATGAGCAGTTCTTC.

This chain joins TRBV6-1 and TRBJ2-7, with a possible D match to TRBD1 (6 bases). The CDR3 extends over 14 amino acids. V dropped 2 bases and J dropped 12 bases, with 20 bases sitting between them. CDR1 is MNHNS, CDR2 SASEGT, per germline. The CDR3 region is CASSEQVMDSRPYF. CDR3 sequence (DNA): TGTGCCAGCAGTGAACAAGTGATGGACAGCAGGCCGTACTTC.

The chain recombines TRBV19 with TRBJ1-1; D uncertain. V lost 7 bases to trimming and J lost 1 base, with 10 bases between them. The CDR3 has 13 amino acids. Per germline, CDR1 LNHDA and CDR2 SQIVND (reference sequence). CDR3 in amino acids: CASTLQWNTEAFF. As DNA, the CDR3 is TGTGCCAGTACCCTACAGTGGAACACTGAAGCTTTCTTT.

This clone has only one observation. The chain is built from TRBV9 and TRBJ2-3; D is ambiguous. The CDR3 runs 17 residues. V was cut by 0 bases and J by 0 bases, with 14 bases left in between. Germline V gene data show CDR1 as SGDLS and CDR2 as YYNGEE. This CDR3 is CASSVGIGLTSTDTQYF. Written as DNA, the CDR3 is TGTGCCAGCAGCGTAGGTATTGGGCTTACTAGCACAGATACGCAGTATTTT. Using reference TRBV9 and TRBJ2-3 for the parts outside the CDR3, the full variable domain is DSGVTQTPKHLITATGQRVTLRCSPRSGDLSVYWYQQSLDQGLQFLIQYYNGEERAKGNILERFSAQQFPDLHSELNLSSLELGDSALYFCASSVGIGLTSTDTQYFGPGTRLTVL.

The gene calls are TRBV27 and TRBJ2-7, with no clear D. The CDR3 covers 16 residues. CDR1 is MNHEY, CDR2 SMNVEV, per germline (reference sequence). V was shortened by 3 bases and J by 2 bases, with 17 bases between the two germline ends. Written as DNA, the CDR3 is TGTGCCAGCAGTTTGCCCTACCTGGACGGCCCCTACGAGCAGTACTTC. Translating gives CASSLPYLDGPYEQYF.

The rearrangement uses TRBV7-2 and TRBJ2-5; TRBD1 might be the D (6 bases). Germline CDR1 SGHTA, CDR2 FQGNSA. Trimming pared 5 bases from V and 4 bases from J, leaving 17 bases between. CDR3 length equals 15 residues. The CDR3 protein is CASSRLRDTRETQYF. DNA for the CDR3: TGTGCCAGCAGCCGGCTACGGGACACAAGAGAGACCCAGTACTTC.